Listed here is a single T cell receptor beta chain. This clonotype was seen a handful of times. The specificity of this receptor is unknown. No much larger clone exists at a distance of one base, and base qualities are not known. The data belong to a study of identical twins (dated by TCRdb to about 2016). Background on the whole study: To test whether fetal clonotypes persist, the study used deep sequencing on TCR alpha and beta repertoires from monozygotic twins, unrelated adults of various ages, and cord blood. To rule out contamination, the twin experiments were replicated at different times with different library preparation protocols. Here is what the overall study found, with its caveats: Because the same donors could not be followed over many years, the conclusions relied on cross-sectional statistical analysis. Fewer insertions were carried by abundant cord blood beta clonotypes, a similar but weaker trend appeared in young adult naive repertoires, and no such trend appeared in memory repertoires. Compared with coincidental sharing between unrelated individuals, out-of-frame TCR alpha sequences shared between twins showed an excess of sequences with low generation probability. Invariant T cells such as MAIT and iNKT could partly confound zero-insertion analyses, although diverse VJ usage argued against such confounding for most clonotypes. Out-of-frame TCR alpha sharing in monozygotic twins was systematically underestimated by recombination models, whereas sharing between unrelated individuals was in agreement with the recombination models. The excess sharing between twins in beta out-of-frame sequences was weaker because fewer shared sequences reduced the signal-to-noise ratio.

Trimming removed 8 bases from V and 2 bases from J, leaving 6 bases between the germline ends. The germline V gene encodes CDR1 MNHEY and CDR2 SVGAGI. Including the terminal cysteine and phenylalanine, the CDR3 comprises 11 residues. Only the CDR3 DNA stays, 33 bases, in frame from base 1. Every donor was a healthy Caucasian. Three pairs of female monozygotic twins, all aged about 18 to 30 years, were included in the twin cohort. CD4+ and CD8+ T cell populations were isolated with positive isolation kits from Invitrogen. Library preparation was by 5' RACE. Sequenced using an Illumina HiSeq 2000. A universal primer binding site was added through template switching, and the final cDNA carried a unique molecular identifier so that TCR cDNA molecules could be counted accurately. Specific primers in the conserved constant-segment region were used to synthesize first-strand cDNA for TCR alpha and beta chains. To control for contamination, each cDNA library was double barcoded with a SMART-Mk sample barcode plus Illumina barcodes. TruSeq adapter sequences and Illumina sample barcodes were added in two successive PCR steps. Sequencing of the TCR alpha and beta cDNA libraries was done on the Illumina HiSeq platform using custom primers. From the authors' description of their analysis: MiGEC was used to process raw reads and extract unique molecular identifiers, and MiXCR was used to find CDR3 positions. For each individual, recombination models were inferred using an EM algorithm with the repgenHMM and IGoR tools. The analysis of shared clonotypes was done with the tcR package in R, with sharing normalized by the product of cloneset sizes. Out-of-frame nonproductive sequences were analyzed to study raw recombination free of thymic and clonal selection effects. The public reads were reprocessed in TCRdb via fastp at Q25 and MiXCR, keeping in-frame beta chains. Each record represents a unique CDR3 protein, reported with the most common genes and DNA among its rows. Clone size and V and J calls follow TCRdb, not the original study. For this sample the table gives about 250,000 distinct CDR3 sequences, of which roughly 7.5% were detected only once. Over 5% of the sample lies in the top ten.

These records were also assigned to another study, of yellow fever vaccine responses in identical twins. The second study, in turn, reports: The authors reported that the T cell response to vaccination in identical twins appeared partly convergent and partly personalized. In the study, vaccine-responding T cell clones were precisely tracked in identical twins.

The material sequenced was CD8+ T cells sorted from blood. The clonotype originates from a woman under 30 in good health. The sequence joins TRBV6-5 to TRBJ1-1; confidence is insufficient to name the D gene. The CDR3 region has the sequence CASAANTEAFF. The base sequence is TGTGCCAGCGCCGCTAACACTGAAGCTTTCTTT.